The present T cell receptor (beta chain) was sequenced within a study of spatial heterogeneity in lung cancer. Study-wide findings and caveats: In blood, ubiquitous expanded tumor TCRs appeared more at resection than follow-up.

A remark on this clonotype: The antigen is undetermined.

The V segment lost 4 bases and the J segment 5 bases; nucleotides outside the gene matches: 4. This CDR3 is 13 amino acids long. CDR1 is LGHDT, CDR2 YNNKEL, per germline (reference sequence). Time point given: sample taken at primary tumor resection. No cell sorting; template was whole RNA from tumor, lung tissue or PBMC. The cohort: 70 to 75 early-stage, untreated non-small cell lung cancer patients. Each CDR3 protein is one row after TCRdb ran MiXCR on the 5' RACE reads. The sample lists 90,000 to 95,000 distinct CDR3 sequences, roughly 12% seen once, with roughly two fifths in the top ten. V and J are TRBV3-1 and TRBJ2-7, with 8 bases fitting TRBD2. Source: PBMCs, taken at surgery. This TCR came from a male donor with early-stage non-small cell lung cancer. CDR3 nucleotide sequence: TGTGCCAGCAGCCGGACTAGCACCAACGAGCAGTACTTC. Protein: CASSRTSTNEQYF.